Listed here is a single T cell receptor (beta chain). These data are taken from a study of blood T cell repertoires in COVID-19. Across the whole study: Samples of COVID-19 (acute and convalescent) were obtained from the United States, Italy and Spain. T cells, B-cell-depleted T cells, or PBMCs provided the cDNA or gDNA that served as material.

Germline CDR1 reads LGHNA; CDR2 reads YNFKEQ. This CDR3 contains 13 residues. V was shortened by 3 bases and J by 4 bases, with 10 bases between the two germline ends. Per the study methods: Nucleated cell number was recorded as an estimate derived from reference gene primer amplification. Profiling relied on immunoSEQ multiplex PCR, and the TCRdb table lists in-frame clones only, not all of them. V, J and clone size are those of that table, while D and trimming were read from the DNA. The table has approximately 60,000 clones, around 80% seen once. Material: peripheral blood. The chain recombines TRBV4-2 with TRBJ2-7, with D possibly matching TRBD1 (6 bases). The receptor was derived from a woman older than 75 with acute or convalescent COVID-19. CDR3 sequence: CASSQTQGYEQYF. The CDR3 DNA reads as TGTGCCAGCAGCCAGACGCAGGGGTACGAGCAGTACTTC.